The rows below give T cell receptor beta chains drawn from one sample of a study of blood T cell repertoires in COVID-19. Generated by immunoSEQ multiplex PCR, the TCRdb table keeps only in-frame clones and is missing some. The data show a few hundred thousand clones, with 80% to 85% seen just once and around 16% held by the top ten. Sequenced sample: peripheral blood. The receptor source for this set is a person aged 65 to 85 with COVID-19, enrolled during active disease. The CDR3 runs from the conserved cysteine through the conserved F or W. Each record gives: V gene, clone size, J gene, D gene, CDR3 DNA, CDR3 protein. A D gene is named only where the DNA matches it firmly. Clone size, where shown, is once, few, many, or a class for clones that have expanded.

TRBV6-5	NA	TRBJ2-1	NA	TGTGCCAGCAACGGAGCAGCCTCCAAAGTTTTTGAGCAGTTCTTC	CASNGAASKVFEQFF
TRBV4-3	NA	TRBJ1-2	TRBD1	TGCGCCAGCAGCCAAGATCAGGGACAGGGAGGCGGCTACACCTTC	CASSQDQGQGGGYTF
TRBV5-1	NA	TRBJ2-3	TRBD1	TGCGCCAGCACCGACGACGGACAGGGGATAGCAGATACGCAGTATTTT	CASTDDGQGIADTQYF
TRBV5-1	NA	TRBJ2-5	NA	TGCGCCAGCAGCCCAACAGTAACCCAAGAGACCCAGTACTTC	CASSPTVTQETQYF
TRBV7-8	NA	TRBJ1-1	TRBD1	TGTGCCAGCAGCTCGAAACCGGGACAGGGACCGAACACTGAAGCTTTCTTT	CASSSKPGQGPNTEAFF
TRBV23-1	NA	TRBJ1-4	NA	TGCGCCAGCAGTCAAGTGTTAAGCGAAAAACTGTTTTTT	CASSQVLSEKLFF
TRBV29-1	NA	TRBJ1-1	TRBD1	TGCAGCGTTGATTTGGGACAGGGATACACTGAAGCTTTCTTT	CSVDLGQGYTEAFF
TRBV6-1	NA	TRBJ1-2	NA	TGTGCCAGCAGTGAGAATCCGGACCGGGGGTACACCTTC	CASSENPDRGYTF
TRBV28	NA	TRBJ2-3	NA	TGTGCCAGCAGTTTACCCTTAACCGGGGATACGCAGTATTTT	CASSLPLTGDTQYF
TRBV5-6	NA	TRBJ2-3	NA	TGTGCCAGCAGCAGTCTCGACTTCACAGATACGCAGTATTTT	CASSSLDFTDTQYF
TRBV4-1	NA	TRBJ2-5	NA	TGCGCCAGCAGCCAAGTTCTGGGGGCGGTTCAAGAGACCCAGTACTTC	CASSQVLGAVQETQYF
TRBV29-1	NA	TRBJ2-1	TRBD1	TGCAGCGTTGAACAGATCAGGGGGCCCTACAATGAGCAGTTCTTC	CSVEQIRGPYNEQFF
TRBV19	once	TRBJ2-1	TRBD2	TGTGCCAGTAGGGACCCGGGACTAGCGGGACCCCCTTACAATGAGCAGTTCTTC	CASRDPGLAGPPYNEQFF
TRBV28	NA	TRBJ2-2	TRBD1	TGTGCCACCCGTGGCCGGACAGGGACCACCGGGGAGCTGTTTTTT	CATRGRTGTTGELFF
TRBV14	NA	TRBJ2-5	NA	TGTGCCAGCCTCAGCGAAAGGGGCCAAGAGACCCAGTACTTC	CASLSERGQETQYF
TRBV5-1	NA	TRBJ1-2	NA	TGCGCCAGCAGTTATGCCCTGGCAGATGGCTACACCTTC	CASSYALADGYTF
TRBV3-1/TRBV3-2	NA	TRBJ1-2	NA	TGTGCCAGCAGCCAATATACGGGAACTTATGGCTACACCTTC	CASSQYTGTYGYTF
TRBV5-1	few	TRBJ1-1	TRBD1	TGCGCCAGCAGCTTGGGGACAGGGCACACTGAAGCTTTCTTT	CASSLGTGHTEAFF
TRBV4-1	NA	TRBJ1-6	NA	TGCGCCAGCAGCCAAGTCGGGCGGGGGGTGAATTCACCCCTCCACTTT	CASSQVGRGVNSPLHF
TRBV7-9	few	TRBJ2-7	TRBD2	TGTGCCAGCAGCCGCGGGGGGGAAACCTACGAGCAGTACTTC	CASSRGGETYEQYF
TRBV10-2	NA	TRBJ2-7	NA	TGCGCCAGCGACCAGGGGTTCCCCCCCTACGAGCAGTACTTC	CASDQGFPPYEQYF
TRBV19	NA	TRBJ1-2	NA	TGTGCCAGTAGTTCGTCGACAGTAAGAAAGCTAAATGGCTACACCTTC	CASSSSTVRKLNGYTF
TRBV19	NA	TRBJ1-5	TRBD1	TGTGCCAGTAGTATTGGGACAGGGGGACAGAGGCAGCCCCAGCATTTT	CASSIGTGGQRQPQHF
TRBV3-1/TRBV3-2	NA	TRBJ2-7	NA	TGTGCCAGCAGCCTGGGAGAGGGGCAGTACTTC	CASSLGEGQYF
TRBV27	NA	TRBJ1-2	TRBD1	TGTGCCAGCAGTCCGGGGACAGGGGCGAACACCTTC	CASSPGTGANTF
TRBV28	NA	TRBJ1-1	NA	TGTGCCAGCAGCCAGGCAATGGGTACTGAAGCTTTCTTT	CASSQAMGTEAFF